The clone carrying this TCR beta chain was observed many times. The CDR3 runs to 13 residues. Germline lookup yields CDR1 SGHRS and CDR2 YFSETQ. The ends were cut back, 0 bases at V and 5 bases at J, with 9 bases in the middle. TCRdb analysed the 5' RACE reads with MiXCR anew, one entry per CDR3 protein. This table holds 350,000 to 500,000 distinct CDR3 sequences, 15% to 20% found once. This record belongs to a study of T-cell memory formation after mild COVID-19. The V and J genes are TRBV5-1 and TRBJ2-7; D ambiguous. This receptor was identified in a man younger than 30 who had mild COVID-19 (a few samples of this study predate the infection). Cell type and time point are not known. The sequencing input was PBMCs or a T cell subset sorted from them (not recorded which). CDR3: CASSLGTGDEQYF. CDR3 in DNA: TGCGCCAGCAGCTTGGGGACGGGTGACGAGCAGTACTTC. The full variable domain, in which reference TRBV5-1 and TRBJ2-7 provide the parts outside the CDR3, is KAGVTQTPRYLIKTRGQQVTLSCSPISGHRSVSWYQQTPGQGLQFLFEYFSETQRNKGNFPGRFSGRQFSNSRSEMNVSTLELGDSALYLCASSLGTGDEQYFGPGTRLTVT.